Sequencing of this T cell receptor (beta chain) was carried out in a study of CD8 T cells in Susac syndrome. The CDR3 covers 15 residues. V was trimmed by 5 bases and J by 1 base, leaving 12 bases between them. CDR1 and CDR2 (germline): MDHEN, SYDVKM. Random-hexamer reverse transcription was applied to about 0.45 to 1 ug RNA. Amplification of TCR beta CDR3 by immunoSEQ multiplex PCR spanned 54 Vbeta and 13 Jbeta. In TCRdb, the immunoSEQ multiplex PCR reads were re-called with MiXCR into one record per CDR3 protein. The top ten clones hold under 0.15% of a sample with about 430,000 distinct CDR3 sequences, more than 80% of them seen once. This clonotype is a singleton in its sample. Relapsing-remitting disease, either stable or active, was present in the treatment-naive patients who were the multiple sclerosis controls. In contrast to the negatively isolated CD8+ and CD4+ T cells, TEMRA cells were FACS-enriched.

The chain links TRBV28 to TRBJ1-5; the D is unclear. Sequenced sample: CD8+ T cells from PBMCs. This sequence originates from a human donor with multiple sclerosis. The CDR3 spells CASSGVEGSNQPQHF. CDR3 DNA: TGTGCCAGCAGTGGTGTAGAAGGGAGCAATCAGCCCCAGCATTTT.